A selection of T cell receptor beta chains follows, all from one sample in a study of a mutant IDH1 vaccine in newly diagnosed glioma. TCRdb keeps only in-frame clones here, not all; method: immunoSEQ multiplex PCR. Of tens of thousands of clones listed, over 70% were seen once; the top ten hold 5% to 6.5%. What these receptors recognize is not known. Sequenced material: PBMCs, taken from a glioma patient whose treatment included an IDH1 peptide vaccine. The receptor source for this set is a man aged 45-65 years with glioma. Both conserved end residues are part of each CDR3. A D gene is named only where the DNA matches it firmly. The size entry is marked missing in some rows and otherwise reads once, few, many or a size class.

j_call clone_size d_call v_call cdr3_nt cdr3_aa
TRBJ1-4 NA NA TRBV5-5 TGTGCCAGCAGCTTGACCAATGAAAAACTGTTTTTT CASSLTNEKLFF
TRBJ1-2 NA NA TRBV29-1 TGCAGCGTTGAAGTCGGGTCTGGCTACACCTTC CSVEVGSGYTF
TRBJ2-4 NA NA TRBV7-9 TGTGCCAGCAGCTTAGAGGGCTACATTCAGTACTTC CASSLEGYIQYF
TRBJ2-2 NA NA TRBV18 TGTGCCAGCTCACCAGGTCAGGGTGGCACCGGGGAGCTGTTTTTT CASSPGQGGTGELFF
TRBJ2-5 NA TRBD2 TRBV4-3 TGCGCCAGCAGCCAAGGTTCCGCGGGGGGGGAGACCCAGTACTTC CASSQGSAGGETQYF
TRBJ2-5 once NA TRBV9 TGTGCCAGCAGCGTGCAGGTAAAAGAGACCCAGTACTTC CASSVQVKETQYF
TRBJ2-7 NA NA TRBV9 TGTGCCAGCAGCGTATCCCCAACTTCCACCTACGAGCAGTACTTC CASSVSPTSTYEQYF
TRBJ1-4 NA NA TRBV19 TGTGCCAGTTCCTCCCCAGGGGAGAATGAAAAACTGTTTTTT CASSSPGENEKLFF
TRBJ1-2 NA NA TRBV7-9 TGTGCCAGCAGCCCTACCTCCTATGGCTACACCTTC CASSPTSYGYTF
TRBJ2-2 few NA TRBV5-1 TGCGCCAGCAGCTTCGGGGTCAGCCCCGGGGAGCTGTTTTTT CASSFGVSPGELFF
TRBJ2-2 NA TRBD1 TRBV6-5 TGTGCCAGCAGACAGGGGGCGAGCACCGGGGAGCTGTTTTTT CASRQGASTGELFF
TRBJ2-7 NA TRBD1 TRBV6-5 TGTGCCAGCAGTTACCGGACAGGAGACACCTACGAGCAGTACTTC CASSYRTGDTYEQYF
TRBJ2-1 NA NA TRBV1 TGCACCAGCAGCCAAGGGGTAGCGGGACTAGACAATGAGCAGTTCTTC CTSSQGVAGLDNEQFF
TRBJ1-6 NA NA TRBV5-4 TGTGCCAGCAGCTTACCGGATTCACCCCTCCACTTT CASSLPDSPLHF
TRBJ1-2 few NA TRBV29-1 TGCAGCGTTGACCGACAAGGCGGCTACACCTTC CSVDRQGGYTF
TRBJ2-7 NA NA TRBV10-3 TGTGCCATCACTCCGGGGACGGAATCCTACGAGCAGTACTTC CAITPGTESYEQYF
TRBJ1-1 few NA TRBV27 TGTGCCAGCAGTAGTGTGGGGGGGGTCCCTGAAGCTTTCTTT CASSSVGGVPEAFF
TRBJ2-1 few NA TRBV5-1 TGCGCCAGCAGCTTGGGAGGGGATGAGCAGTTCTTC CASSLGGDEQFF
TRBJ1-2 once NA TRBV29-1 TGCAGCGCAACAAAGACAGGCGCCTATGGCTACACCTTC CSATKTGAYGYTF
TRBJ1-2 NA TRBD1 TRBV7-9 TGTGCCAGCAGCTCCGGTGGAGGACAGGGACATGGCTACACCTTC CASSSGGGQGHGYTF
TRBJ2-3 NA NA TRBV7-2 TGTGCCAGCAGCTTAGGGACAGATACGCAGTATTTT CASSLGTDTQYF
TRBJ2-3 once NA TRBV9 TGTGCCAGCAGCGTAGGACCGCAACCCACAGATACGCAGTATTTT CASSVGPQPTDTQYF
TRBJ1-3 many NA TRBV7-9 TGTGCCAGCAGCTTAGTAATGGAATGGACAGCCGGAAACACCATATATTTT CASSLVMEWTAGNTIYF
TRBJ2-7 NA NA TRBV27 TGTGCCAGCAGTTCCATACAGGGCTCCGAGCAGTACTTC CASSSIQGSEQYF
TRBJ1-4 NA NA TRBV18 TGTGCCAGCTCACCCCTGCAGCCTAATGAAAAACTGTTTTTT CASSPLQPNEKLFF
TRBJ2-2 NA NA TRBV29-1 TGCAGCGTTGGGTTCTCCGGGGAGCTGTTTTTT CSVGFSGELFF
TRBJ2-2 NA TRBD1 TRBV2 TGTGCCAGCAGTGGGAACAGGGGGCCCGGGGAGCTGTTTTTT CASSGNRGPGELFF
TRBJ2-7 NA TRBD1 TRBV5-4 TGTGCCAGCAGCTCGGAAGTGACAGGGGGCTCCCACGAGCAGTACTTC CASSSEVTGGSHEQYF
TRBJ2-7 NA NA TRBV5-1 TGCGCCAGCAGCTTGGGGGACGGGACCTACGAGCAGTACTTC CASSLGDGTYEQYF
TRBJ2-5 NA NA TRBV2 TGTGCCAGCAGCCCTAAGGAGACCCAGTACTTC CASSPKETQYF
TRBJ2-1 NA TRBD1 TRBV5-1 TGCGCCAGGCCGGGACAGGACCAACTAAGGGAATATGAGCAGTTCTTC CARPGQDQLREYEQFF
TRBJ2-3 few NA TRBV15 TGTGCCACCAGCAGTTGGAGTACTACCTCTAGCACAGATACGCAGTATTTT CATSSWSTTSSTDTQYF
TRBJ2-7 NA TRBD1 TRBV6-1 TGTGCCAGCATCAACAGGGGGAGCTCCTACGAGCAGTACTTC CASINRGSSYEQYF
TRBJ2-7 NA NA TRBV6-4 TGTGCCAGTACGAGACTCGCTTATCAATCCTACGAGCAGTACTTC CASTRLAYQSYEQYF
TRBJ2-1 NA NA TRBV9 TGTGCCAGCAGCGTCCAATACAGGGCGCATGAGCAGTTCTTC CASSVQYRAHEQFF
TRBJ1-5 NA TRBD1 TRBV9 TGTGCCAGCAGCCGAACAGGGGATCATCAGCCCCAGCATTTT CASSRTGDHQPQHF
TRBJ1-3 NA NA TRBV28 TGTGCCAGCAGTTTTCTAACAGGCTCTGGAAACACCATATATTTT CASSFLTGSGNTIYF
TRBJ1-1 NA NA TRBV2 TGTGCCAGCAGTGAACGAACAGGGATGAACACTGAAGCTTTCTTT CASSERTGMNTEAFF
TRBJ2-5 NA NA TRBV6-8 TGTGCCAGCCCTACCAACTCGCCGAATCAAGAGACCCAGTACTTC CASPTNSPNQETQYF
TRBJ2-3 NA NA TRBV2 TGTGCCAGCAGCTCTGGGGAGGGGGCGCAGTATTTT CASSSGEGAQYF